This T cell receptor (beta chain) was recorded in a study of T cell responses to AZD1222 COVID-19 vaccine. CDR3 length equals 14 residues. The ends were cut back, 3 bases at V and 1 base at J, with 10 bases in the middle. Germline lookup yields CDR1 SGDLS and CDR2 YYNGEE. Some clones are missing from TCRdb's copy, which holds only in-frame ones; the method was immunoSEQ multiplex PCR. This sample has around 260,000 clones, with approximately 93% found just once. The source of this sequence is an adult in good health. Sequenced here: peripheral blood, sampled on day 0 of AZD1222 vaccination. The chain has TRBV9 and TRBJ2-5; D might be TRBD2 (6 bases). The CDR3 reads CASSGWGVQETQYF. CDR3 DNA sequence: TGTGCCAGCAGCGGCTGGGGGGTCCAAGAGACCCAGTACTTC.